There are a few counts of the clone carrying this TCR beta chain. Its antigen is currently unknown. Germline CDR1 reads SGHNT; CDR2 reads YYREEE (reference sequence). The CDR3 extends over 13 amino acids. Trimming cost V 4 bases and J 4 bases; bases outside gene matches: 5. Each CDR3 protein is one row after TCRdb ran MiXCR on the 5' RACE reads. The sample carries about 340,000 distinct CDR3 sequences, 8.5% to 9% recorded once. The record originates from a study of T cells after yellow fever vaccination. Notes on the study in general: The secondary response was weaker but peaked faster, day 5 versus 15.

This sequence joins TRBV5-4 and TRBJ2-7; TRBD1 matches 7 bases. This sample comprised PBMCs, obtained on the day of the first yellow fever vaccination. This receptor was identified in a man between 18 and 29 years old who received the YFV17D yellow fever vaccine. Here the CDR3 DNA reads TGTGCCAGCAGCCACGGGACAGCTTACGAGCAGTACTTC. It codes for CASSHGTAYEQYF.